The text below deals with one TCR beta chain. Antigen: not known. The sample belongs to a study of shared clonotypes between healthy human individuals. Over several immunoSEQ plates, each subset's genomic DNA was distributed in even portions. Clones were sequenced by immunoSEQ multiplex PCR, and TCRdb holds only the in-frame ones, with some missing. The data hold fewer than 150,000 clones, with around 71% observed a single time. Germline CDR1 and CDR2: MDHEN and SYDVKM. V gave up 6 bases and J gave up 4 bases, with 19 bases separating them. The CDR3 is 16 amino acids. Study-wide points: Estimated clonotype richness was generally higher in naive than memory subsets.

CD8 memory pooled CD45RO+ cells and CCR7-negative CD45RA+ TemRA cells. Sequenced material: memory CD8+ T cells sorted from blood. Noted subset: CD45RO+ cells pooled with CCR7-negative TemRA cells. The gene calls are TRBV28 and TRBJ1-5; D not certain. The receptor's source is a woman aged 30 to 39 in good health. CDR3 protein: CASSLKTRLWNQPQHF. CDR3 bases: TGTGCCAGCAGCTTAAAAACGAGGTTATGGAATCAGCCCCAGCATTTT.